Presented here are 9 T cell receptor beta chains from one specimen sequenced in a study of cytomegalovirus exposure and HLA in healthy donors (dated by TCRdb to 2016 to 2017). Libraries were built with the immunoSEQ multiplex PCR assay. For the multiplex PCR, a mixture combining 60 forward primers for TCR Vbeta segments and 13 reverse primers for TCR Jbeta segments was used. TCRdb mirrors the immuneACCESS table, restricted to in-frame sequences. Some clones are absent from its copies; in checked studies, under half trace to an unresolved V gene, and the reason for the others is unknown. This sample lists approximately 240,000 clones; 77% were detected once. The top ten clones comprise roughly 2.6% of the sample. What was sequenced was PBMCs. Source of these receptors: a woman aged 55-69 years in good health and CMV-seropositive.

This rearrangement joins TRBV9 to TRBJ2-3, with a tentative D call TRBD2 (5 bases). There are 14 residues in the CDR3. Per the germline V gene, CDR1 is SGDLS and CDR2 is YYNGEE. Trimming cost V 0 bases and J 4 bases, with 9 bases left between them. In DNA, the CDR3 is TGTGCCAGCAGCGTAGGAGGGAACTCAGATACGCAGTATTTT. Translated: CASSVGGNSDTQYF.

The chain joins TRBV6-1 to TRBJ2-7; TRBD1 might be the D (6 bases). The CDR3 extends over 13 amino acids. The V gene lost 1 base and the J gene lost 2 bases, with 6 bases spanning the gap. Germline assignment: CDR1 MNHNS and CDR2 SASEGT. The CDR3 DNA sequence: TGTGCCAGCAGTGAAGAGGGGGCCTACGAGCAGTACTTC. Its protein product is CASSEEGAYEQYF.

Only one count was recorded for this clone. The chain uses TRBV5-4 and TRBJ2-1, with TRBD1 matching 11 bases. CDR3 size: 16 residues. Trimming removed 0 bases from V and 8 bases from J; junction bases left unmatched: 7. Per the germline V gene, CDR1 is SGHNT and CDR2 is YYREEE (reference sequence). CDR3 sequence: CASSLGGGQGADEQFF. The CDR3 DNA reads TGTGCCAGCAGCTTGGGTGGCGGACAGGGGGCCGATGAGCAGTTCTTC.

This clone was seen repeatedly, ten times or more. The V gene is TRBV5-1, the J gene TRBJ2-3; TRBD2 matches at 9 bases. V lost 4 bases and J lost 2; bases outside the gene matches: 11. The length of the CDR3 is 17 residues. CDR1 is SGHRS, CDR2 YFSETQ, per germline. The CDR3 reads CASSALGLAGPTDTQYF. The CDR3 DNA sequence: TGCGCCAGCAGCGCCCTCGGGCTAGCGGGGCCCACAGATACGCAGTATTTT. Full variable domain (outside the CDR3, taken from reference TRBV5-1 and TRBJ2-3): KAGVTQTPRYLIKTRGQQVTLSCSPISGHRSVSWYQQTPGQGLQFLFEYFSETQRNKGNFPGRFSGRQFSNSRSEMNVSTLELGDSALYLCASSALGLAGPTDTQYFGPGTRLTVL.

The V and J genes are TRBV5-1 and TRBJ2-2, with 13 positions matching TRBD2. With 3 bases clipped from V and 4 bases from J, the junction kept 6 bases outside the gene matches. Germline V gives CDR1 SGHRS, CDR2 YFSETQ. The CDR3 runs to 17 residues. CDR3 residues: CASSSGTSGVVTGELFF. DNA for the CDR3: TGCGCCAGCAGCTCCGGGACTAGCGGGGTGGTCACCGGGGAGCTGTTTTTT.

The chain is built from TRBV11-2 and TRBJ2-2, with D tentatively TRBD1 (5 bases). Looked up from germline, CDR1 is SGHAT and CDR2 is FQNNGV. The CDR3 loop spans 14 amino acids. The V end was cut by 1 base, the J end by 4 bases, with 7 bases between. The CDR3 spells CASSLGGGTGELFF. The CDR3 DNA is TGTGCCAGCAGCTTAGGGGGCGGCACCGGGGAGCTGTTTTTT.

Note on this clone: The junction departs from germline at one end; a sequencing error may be responsible. This chain joins TRBV7-9 and TRBJ2-1; D is unclear. This CDR3 is built from 12 residues. CDR1 is SEHNR and CDR2 is FQNEAQ in the germline V gene (reference sequence). The CDR3: CASSLVELKQVF. CDR3 DNA: TGTGCCAGCAGCTTAGTAGAGCTCAAGCAGGTCTTC.

This chain uses TRBV19 with TRBJ2-2; weak D call: TRBD1 (5 bases). The CDR3 length is 13 residues. Germline-derived CDR1 and CDR2 are LNHDA and SQIVND (reference sequence). V was cut by 6 bases and J by 8 bases, with 13 bases left in between. CDR3 coding DNA: TGTGCCAGTAGGACGAACCAGGGTGGGGAGCTGTTTTTT. This gives the protein CASRTNQGGELFF.

This chain links TRBV28 with TRBJ2-7, with 7 bases identical to TRBD2. V was clipped by 5 bases and J by 6 bases; unmatched bases: 4. The length of the CDR3 is 12 residues. Germline V lookup: CDR1 MDHEN, CDR2 SYDVKM. The CDR3 sequence is CASSLLAGEQYF. The CDR3, as DNA: TGTGCCAGCAGTCTATTAGCGGGCGAGCAGTACTTC.